One and the same sample provided the 3 T cell receptor beta chains below, sequenced in a study of shared clonotypes between healthy human individuals. Sequencing was performed with immunoSEQ multiplex PCR; in TCRdb, only in-frame clones are kept and a portion is missing. Among about 1.5 million clones, roughly 96% were seen once, and the ten largest hold roughly 1.1%. Sequencing was performed on naive CD4+ T cells sorted from blood. Subset: CD45RA+ positively selected. Every receptor here comes from a man aged 25 to 40 in good health.

This sequence joins TRBV5-6 and TRBJ2-3, with D perhaps given as TRBD1 or TRBD2 (6 bases each). Germline lookup yields CDR1 SGHDT and CDR2 YYEEEE. The CDR3 contains 13 residues. Trimming pared 5 bases from V and 4 bases from J, leaving 11 bases between. Here the CDR3 reads CASRRGAADTQYF. As DNA, the CDR3 is TGTGCCAGCAGGAGGGGGGCGGCAGATACGCAGTATTTT. The full variable domain, its missing parts supplied by reference TRBV5-6 and TRBJ2-3, is DAGVTQSPTHLIKTRGQQVTLRCSPKSGHDTVSWYQQALGQGPQFIFQYYEEEERQRGNFPDRFSGHQFPNYSSELNVNALLLGDSALYLCASRRGAADTQYFGPGTRLTVL.

The chain is built from TRBV14 and TRBJ2-1; D unresolved. The V and J ends lost 10 bases and 3 bases respectively, with 13 bases between them. The CDR3 is made up of 13 amino acids. CDR1 is SGHDN, CDR2 FVKESK, per germline. The CDR3 region is CATSRTGYNEQFF. The CDR3 nucleotides read TGTGCCACCTCACGAACCGGCTACAATGAGCAGTTCTTC.

V and J are TRBV5-1 and TRBJ1-1, with 9 bases identical to TRBD1. CDR1 is SGHRS and CDR2 is YFSETQ in the germline V gene. With 2 bases clipped from V and 3 bases from J, the junction kept 5 bases outside the gene matches. CDR3 size: 15 residues. The CDR3 reads CASSLTGGADTEAFF. The DNA of the CDR3 is TGCGCCAGCAGCTTAACAGGGGGCGCAGACACTGAAGCTTTCTTT.